Listed below are T cell receptor beta chains from one sample, sequenced in a study of cytomegalovirus exposure and HLA in healthy donors. Profiling relied on immunoSEQ multiplex PCR, and the TCRdb table lists in-frame clones only, not all of them. The sample lists about 250,000 clones, over 75% occurring once. Sequencing was carried out using PBMCs. These receptors were taken from a man in his late teens or twenties in good health and CMV-seropositive. Both conserved end residues are part of each CDR3. A D gene is named only where the DNA matches it firmly. Rows give clone size only sometimes, using once, few, many, or a class for an expanded clone.

-	TRBV12-5	TRBJ2-2	-	TGTGCTAGTGGTTCCCCCCGGGACGGGGAGCTGTTTTTT	CASGSPRDGELFF
-	TRBV5-1	TRBJ2-2	few	TGCGCCAGCAGCTTGGTTGCCCAATTAACCGGGGAGCTGTTTTTT	CASSLVAQLTGELFF
-	TRBV7-9	TRBJ1-2	-	TGTGCCAGCAGCCTATCCGGACAGAACTATGGCTACACCTTC	CASSLSGQNYGYTF
-	TRBV15	TRBJ2-7	-	TGTGCCACCAGCAGAGAAGGTGTCGGCTCCTACGAGCAGTACTTC	CATSREGVGSYEQYF
-	TRBV5-1	TRBJ2-1	-	TGCGCCAGCACTGGGGACCGACTCTCCTACAATGAGCAGTTCTTC	CASTGDRLSYNEQFF
-	TRBV30	TRBJ2-2	-	TGTGCCTGGAGTGTGGGGAAGGCCCCCGGGGAGCTGTTTTTT	CAWSVGKAPGELFF
-	TRBV7-3	TRBJ2-3	-	TGTGCCAGCAGCTTAAATGCTCTGGGGGCAAAAGATACGCAGTATTTT	CASSLNALGAKDTQYF
-	TRBV6-5	TRBJ1-2	-	TGTGCCAGCAGTAACGGGGGTAACTATGGCTACACCTTC	CASSNGGNYGYTF
-	TRBV5-1	TRBJ2-7	-	TGCGCCAGCAGCCCAGGAACCCGACGGGCCTACGAGCAGTACTTC	CASSPGTRRAYEQYF
-	TRBV18	TRBJ2-2	few	TGTGCCAGCTCACCACAACAACTGAACACCGGGGAGCTGTTTTTT	CASSPQQLNTGELFF
-	TRBV5-1	TRBJ2-3	-	TGCGCCAGCAGCTTGGACCCTCGCACAGATACGCAGTATTTT	CASSLDPRTDTQYF
-	TRBV9	TRBJ2-3	-	TGTGCCAGCAGCGCCAGGACTGGACCCGGGACAGATACGCAGTATTTT	CASSARTGPGTDTQYF
TRBD1	TRBV28	TRBJ1-2	-	TGTGCCAGTTCACCCTCCGGGACAGGGGCGACTAACTATGGCTACACCTTC	CASSPSGTGATNYGYTF
-	TRBV5-6	TRBJ2-3	few	TGTGCCAGCAGCTTCAATGGACTGGGGGGCGATACGCAGTATTTT	CASSFNGLGGDTQYF
-	TRBV28	TRBJ2-2	-	TGTGCCCATGGAGGGGACACCGGGGAGCTGTTTTTT	CAHGGDTGELFF
-	TRBV27	TRBJ1-4	-	TGTGCCAGCAGTTTAGTCAGAAATGAAAAACTGTTTTTT	CASSLVRNEKLFF
-	TRBV5-1	TRBJ1-2	-	TGCGCCAGCAGCCCGCGGGGAGGGCCATCTAACTATGGCTACACCTTC	CASSPRGGPSNYGYTF
TRBD2	TRBV6-6	TRBJ2-3	-	TGTGCCAGCAGCCAGAGCGGGAGAACAGATACGCAGTATTTT	CASSQSGRTDTQYF
-	TRBV6-5	TRBJ1-2	-	TGTGCCAGCACCACGGGGGGGCTTGGCTACACCTTC	CASTTGGLGYTF
-	TRBV15	TRBJ1-2	-	TGTGCCACCAGCAGAGATTTGGGTAACTATGGCTACACCTTC	CATSRDLGNYGYTF
-	TRBV2	TRBJ1-5	-	TGTGCCAGCAGTGAAGACCAACGCCTCCGACAGCAGCCCCAGCATTTT	CASSEDQRLRQQPQHF
TRBD2	TRBV7-8	TRBJ2-3	once	TGTGCCAGCACCCGACGGGGAGGGCTGGGCACAGATACGCAGTATTTT	CASTRRGGLGTDTQYF
TRBD2	TRBV5-1	TRBJ2-7	-	TGCGCCAGCAGCACGGCGACTAGCGGGAGCTCCTACGAGCAGTACTTC	CASSTATSGSSYEQYF
TRBD1	TRBV6-1	TRBJ2-7	-	TGTGCCAGCAGGGCAGCCGGGACAGGGATCTACGAGCAGTACTTC	CASRAAGTGIYEQYF
TRBD1	TRBV28	TRBJ2-7	-	TGTGCCAGCAGTTTCCGACAGGGACCCTACGAGCAGTACTTC	CASSFRQGPYEQYF
-	TRBV9	TRBJ1-2	-	TGTGCCAGCAGCGTAGCGGTCAATATGAGGGGCTACACCTTC	CASSVAVNMRGYTF
-	TRBV30	TRBJ2-5	-	TGTGCCAGTCGGCGCGGAAAAGAGACCCAGTACTTC	CASRRGKETQYF
-	TRBV5-6	TRBJ2-7	-	TGTGCCAGCAGCTCATCCAGGCCCTACGAGCAGTACTTC	CASSSSRPYEQYF
-	TRBV7-2	TRBJ2-3	-	TGTGCCAGCAGCCCCCAGCAGGGACTCACAGATACGCAGTATTTT	CASSPQQGLTDTQYF
TRBD1	TRBV10-3	TRBJ2-7	-	TGTGCCATCAGTGAGCAGGACAGGGGGCATTTTTCCTACGAGCAGTACTTC	CAISEQDRGHFSYEQYF
TRBD1	TRBV10-3	TRBJ1-5	-	TGTGCCATACAGGGGGCGTTCAATCAGCCCCAGCATTTT	CAIQGAFNQPQHF
-	TRBV7-3	TRBJ2-2	few	TGTGCCAGCAGATGGGGTCGGGGATCGAACACCGGGGAGCTGTTTTTT	CASRWGRGSNTGELFF
-	TRBV14	TRBJ2-1	-	TGTGCCAGCAGCCAAGTAGGAGGGAATGAGCAGTTCTTC	CASSQVGGNEQFF
TRBD2	TRBV7-3	TRBJ2-1	-	TGTGCCAGCAGCTCGGGACTAGCGGGCTACAATGAGCAGTTCTTC	CASSSGLAGYNEQFF
-	TRBV7-2	TRBJ1-4	-	TGTGCCAGCAGCTTAGTATCCCTGGTCCGTGAAAAACTGTTTTTT	CASSLVSLVREKLFF
-	TRBV7-2	TRBJ2-3	-	TGTGCCAGCAGCCCCCGAGATACGCAGTATTTT	CASSPRDTQYF
-	TRBV5-4	TRBJ1-1	-	TGTGCCAGCAGCCCTAAACAGGGAATAGGGGCTGAAGCTTTCTTT	CASSPKQGIGAEAFF
-	TRBV7-9	TRBJ1-1	-	TGTGCCAGCACCGTAGATCTAAGGATGAACACTGAAGCTTTCTTT	CASTVDLRMNTEAFF
-	TRBV9	TRBJ2-5	few	TGTGCCAGCAGCCCGGGACTGAACATAGAGACCCAGTACTTC	CASSPGLNIETQYF
-	TRBV4-2	TRBJ2-2	few	TGTGCCAGCAGCCAAGCAGGGGCCTACACCGGGGAGCTGTTTTTT	CASSQAGAYTGELFF
-	TRBV10-3	TRBJ1-5	once	TGTGCCATCAGTACGGGGGAGAATCAGCCCCAGCATTTT	CAISTGENQPQHF
-	TRBV28	TRBJ1-1	-	TGTGCCAGCAGCAATCGGCCCTTGGGTGAAGCTTTCTTT	CASSNRPLGEAFF
-	TRBV2	TRBJ1-1	-	TGTGCCAGCAGCGGTTGGGATAAACATAAGGAGGTCGGAGCTTTCTTT	CASSGWDKHKEVGAFF
-	TRBV4-2	TRBJ1-5	-	TGTGCCAGCAGCCAGGACGCACAGGGAACTAGCAATCAGCCCCAGCATTTT	CASSQDAQGTSNQPQHF
TRBD2	TRBV27	TRBJ2-7	-	TGTGCCAGCAGTTCCAGCGGGAGGCGCTACACCTACGAGCAGTACTTC	CASSSSGRRYTYEQYF
TRBD1	TRBV2	TRBJ1-2	-	TGTGCCAGCGCCAGGGACAGGTTTAACTATGGCTACACCTTC	CASARDRFNYGYTF
TRBD1	TRBV18	TRBJ2-3	once	TGTGCCAGCTCACCGCAGGGGGCGAAAGATACGCAGTATTTT	CASSPQGAKDTQYF
-	TRBV7-8	TRBJ2-1	-	TGTGCCAGCAGCCCCACGGACTTCCAATACAATGAGCAGTTCTTC	CASSPTDFQYNEQFF
TRBD1	TRBV4-2	TRBJ2-7	-	TGTGCCAGCAGCCCGGGACCCAGGGGGCTCCCCTACGAGCAGTACTTC	CASSPGPRGLPYEQYF
-	TRBV5-1	TRBJ1-3	-	TGCGCCAGCAGCTTGGGGGGATCCTACTCTGGAAACACCATATATTTT	CASSLGGSYSGNTIYF
-	TRBV9	TRBJ1-2	-	TGTGCCAGCGGCTCGTGGAGTGGGGCTGGCTACACCTTC	CASGSWSGAGYTF
TRBD1	TRBV9	TRBJ1-4	-	TGTGCCAGCAGCGTAGCGGGACAGCCCATGGAAAAACTGTTTTTT	CASSVAGQPMEKLFF
TRBD1	TRBV10-2	TRBJ2-5	once	TGCGCCAGCAGTGCGGACAGGGTCGAGACCCAGTACTTC	CASSADRVETQYF
-	TRBV10-3	TRBJ1-5	-	TGTGCCACCGGCACAGGGTCGGATCAGCCCCAGCATTTT	CATGTGSDQPQHF